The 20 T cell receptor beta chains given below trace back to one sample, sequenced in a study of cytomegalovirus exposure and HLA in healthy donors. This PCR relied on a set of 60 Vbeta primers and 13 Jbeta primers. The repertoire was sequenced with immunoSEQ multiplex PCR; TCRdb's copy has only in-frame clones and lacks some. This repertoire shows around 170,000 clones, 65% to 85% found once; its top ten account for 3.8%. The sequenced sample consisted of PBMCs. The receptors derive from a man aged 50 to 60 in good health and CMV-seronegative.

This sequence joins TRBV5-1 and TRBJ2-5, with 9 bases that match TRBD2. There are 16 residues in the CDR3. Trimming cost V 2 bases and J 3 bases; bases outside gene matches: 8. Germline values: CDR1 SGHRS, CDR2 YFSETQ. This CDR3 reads CASSFGSGGRKETQYF. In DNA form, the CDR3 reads TGCGCCAGCAGCTTTGGTAGCGGGGGAAGAAAAGAGACCCAGTACTTC.

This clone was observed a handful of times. CDR3 protein: CATSRGGGRRDSYNEQFF. CDR3 coding DNA: TGTGCCACCAGCAGAGGGGGGGGTCGACGCGACTCCTACAATGAGCAGTTCTTC. The rearrangement joins TRBV15 to TRBJ2-1; TRBD2 agrees at 7 bases. CDR3 length: 18 amino acids. From germline, CDR1 is LNHNV and CDR2 YYDKDF (reference sequence). The trim removed 1 base at V and 0 bases at J, leaving 9 bases unmatched.

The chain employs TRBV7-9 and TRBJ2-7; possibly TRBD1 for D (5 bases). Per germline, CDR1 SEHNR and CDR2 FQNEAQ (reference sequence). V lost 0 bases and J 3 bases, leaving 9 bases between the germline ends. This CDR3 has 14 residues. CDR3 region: CASSLALQGYEQYF. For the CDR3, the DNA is TGTGCCAGCAGCTTAGCCCTTCAGGGCTACGAGCAGTACTTC.

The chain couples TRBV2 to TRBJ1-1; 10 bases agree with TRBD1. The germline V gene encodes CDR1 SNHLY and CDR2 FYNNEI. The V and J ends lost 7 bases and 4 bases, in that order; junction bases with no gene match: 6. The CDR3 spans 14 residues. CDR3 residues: CASILDRGGTEAFF. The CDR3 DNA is TGTGCCAGCATCTTGGACAGGGGGGGCACTGAAGCTTTCTTT. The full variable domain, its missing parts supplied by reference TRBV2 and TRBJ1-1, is EPEVTQTPSHQVTQMGQEVILRCVPISNHLYFYWYRQILGQKVEFLVSFYNNEISEKSEIFDDQFSVERPDGSNFTLKIRSTKLEDSAMYFCASILDRGGTEAFFGQGTRLTVV.

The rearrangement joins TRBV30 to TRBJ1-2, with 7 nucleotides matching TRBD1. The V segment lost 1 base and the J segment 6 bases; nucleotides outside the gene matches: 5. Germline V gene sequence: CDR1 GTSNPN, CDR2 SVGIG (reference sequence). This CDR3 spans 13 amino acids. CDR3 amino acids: CAWSGDSVNGYTF. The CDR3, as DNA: TGTGCCTGGAGTGGGGACAGCGTAAATGGCTACACCTTC.

The CDR3 nucleotides are TGTGCCAGCAGTCTGGGGGCGTCCGGGGAGCTGTTTTTT. Its protein is CASSLGASGELFF. The genes are TRBV27 and TRBJ2-2, with D possibly matching TRBD1 (6 bases). Trimming took 5 bases from V and 6 from J, leaving 10 bases between them. Germline V gene sequence: CDR1 MNHEY, CDR2 SMNVEV (reference sequence). There are 13 residues in the CDR3.

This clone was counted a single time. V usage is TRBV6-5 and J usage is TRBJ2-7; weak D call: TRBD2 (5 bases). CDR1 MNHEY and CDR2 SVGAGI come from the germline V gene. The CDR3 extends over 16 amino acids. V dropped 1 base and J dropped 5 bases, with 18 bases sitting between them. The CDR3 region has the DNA TGTGCCAGCAGTTACTGGAGCGGAGGCGGGTATAACGAGCAGTACTTC. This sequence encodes CASSYWSGGGYNEQYF.

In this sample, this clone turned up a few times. The CDR3 DNA reads TGTGCCAGCAGTTACCCCAACAACGGGGGCACCGGGGAGCTGTTTTTT. Protein sequence: CASSYPNNGGTGELFF. The V gene is TRBV6-5, the J gene TRBJ2-2, with a weak D call TRBD2 (6 bases). The CDR3 has 16 residues. V dropped 2 bases and J dropped 4 bases, with 14 bases sitting between them. Germline CDR1 MNHEY, CDR2 SVGAGI.

Written as DNA, the CDR3 is TGTGCCAGCAGCTTCTGGACAGGGCACCAAGAGACCCAGTACTTC. It codes for CASSFWTGHQETQYF. The chain links TRBV5-6 to TRBJ2-5, with TRBD1 matching 8 bases. CDR1 SGHDT and CDR2 YYEEEE come from the germline V gene. The CDR3 consists of 15 residues. V lost 2 bases, J lost 0 bases, and 3 bases stayed unmatched.

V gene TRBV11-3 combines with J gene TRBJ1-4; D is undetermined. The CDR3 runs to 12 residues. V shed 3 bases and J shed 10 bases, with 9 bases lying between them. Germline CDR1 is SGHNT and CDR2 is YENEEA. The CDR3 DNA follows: TGTGCCAGCAGCTTGCGGGAGGGAAAACTGTTTTTT. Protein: CASSLREGKLFF.

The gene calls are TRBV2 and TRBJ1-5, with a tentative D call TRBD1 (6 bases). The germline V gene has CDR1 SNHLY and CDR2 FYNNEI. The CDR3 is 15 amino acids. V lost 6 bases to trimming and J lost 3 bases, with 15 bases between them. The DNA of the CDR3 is TGTGCCAGCAGCCCCAGGACAGCGAACAATCAGCCCCAGCATTTT. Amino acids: CASSPRTANNQPQHF.

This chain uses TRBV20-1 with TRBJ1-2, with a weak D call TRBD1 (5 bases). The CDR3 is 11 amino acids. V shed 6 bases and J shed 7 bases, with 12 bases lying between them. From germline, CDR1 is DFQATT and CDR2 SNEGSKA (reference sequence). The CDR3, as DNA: TGCAGTGCCCCGTACAGGCTTGGCTACACCTTC. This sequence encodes CSAPYRLGYTF.

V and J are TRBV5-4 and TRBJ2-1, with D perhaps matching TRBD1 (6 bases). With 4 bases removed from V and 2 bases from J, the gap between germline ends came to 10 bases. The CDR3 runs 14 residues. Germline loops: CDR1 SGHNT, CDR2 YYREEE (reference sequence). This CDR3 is CASSTRGAYNEQFF. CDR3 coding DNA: TGTGCCAGCAGCACCAGGGGAGCCTACAATGAGCAGTTCTTC.

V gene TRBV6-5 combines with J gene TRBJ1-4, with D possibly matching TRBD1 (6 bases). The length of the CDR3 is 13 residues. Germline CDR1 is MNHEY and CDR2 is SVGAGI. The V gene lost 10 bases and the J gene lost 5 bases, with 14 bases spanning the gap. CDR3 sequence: CATGRGTNEKLFF. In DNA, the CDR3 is TGTGCCACTGGGAGGGGGACGAATGAAAAACTGTTTTTT.

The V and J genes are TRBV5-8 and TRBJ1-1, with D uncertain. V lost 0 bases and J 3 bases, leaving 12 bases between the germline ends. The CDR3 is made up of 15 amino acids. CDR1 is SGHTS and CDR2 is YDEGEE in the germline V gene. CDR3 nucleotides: TGTGCCAGCAGCTTGGGGGAATGGAGGTACACTGAAGCTTTCTTT. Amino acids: CASSLGEWRYTEAFF.

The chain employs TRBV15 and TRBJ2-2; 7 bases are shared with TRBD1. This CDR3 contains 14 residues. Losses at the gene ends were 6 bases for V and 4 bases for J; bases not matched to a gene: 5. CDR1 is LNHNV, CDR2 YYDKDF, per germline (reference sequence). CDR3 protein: CATRDRISTGELFF. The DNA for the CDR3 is TGTGCCACCAGGGACAGGATAAGCACCGGGGAGCTGTTTTTT.

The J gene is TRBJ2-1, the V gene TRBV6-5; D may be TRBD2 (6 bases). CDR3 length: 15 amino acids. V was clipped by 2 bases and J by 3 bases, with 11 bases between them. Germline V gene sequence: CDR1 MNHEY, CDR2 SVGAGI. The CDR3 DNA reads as TGTGCCAGCAGTTACGCCGGGACTTACTACAATGAGCAGTTCTTC. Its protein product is CASSYAGTYYNEQFF.

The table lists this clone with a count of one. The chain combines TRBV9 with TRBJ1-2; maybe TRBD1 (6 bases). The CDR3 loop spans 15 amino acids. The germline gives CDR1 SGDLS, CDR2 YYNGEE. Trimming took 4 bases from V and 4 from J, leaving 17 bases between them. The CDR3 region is CASSSARGGSYGYTF. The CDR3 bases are TGTGCCAGCAGCTCCGCGAGGGGGGGATCCTATGGCTACACCTTC.

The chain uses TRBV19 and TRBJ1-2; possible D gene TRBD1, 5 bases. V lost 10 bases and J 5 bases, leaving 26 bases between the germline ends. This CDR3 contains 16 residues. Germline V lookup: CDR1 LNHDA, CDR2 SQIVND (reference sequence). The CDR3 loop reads CATTLWGDSSEYGYTF. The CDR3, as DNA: TGTGCCACTACTCTCTGGGGTGACAGTTCTGAGTATGGCTACACCTTC.

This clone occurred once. DNA of the CDR3: TGCGCCAGCAGCCAGACACTGAGCACAGATACGCAGTATTTT. It translates to CASSQTLSTDTQYF. This chain uses TRBV4-3 with TRBJ2-3; D is unclear. The CDR3 consists of 14 residues. The germline V and J ends were trimmed by 3 bases and 0 bases, with 7 bases remaining between them. Germline loops: CDR1 LGHNA, CDR2 YSLEER.